These 24 T cell receptor beta chains were all obtained from the same sample, sequenced in a study of blood T cell repertoires in COVID-19. TCRdb's table, derived via immunoSEQ multiplex PCR, lists solely in-frame clones and lacks some. The table includes roughly 240,000 clones, 82% detected once. Input material: peripheral blood. These receptors were collected from a woman aged 70-85 years with acute or convalescent COVID-19.

V gene TRBV5-5 combines with J gene TRBJ1-1; D is possibly TRBD1 (6 bases). V was shortened by 3 bases and J by 0 bases, with 12 bases between the two germline ends. Germline lookup yields CDR1 SGHKS and CDR2 YYEKEE (reference sequence). The CDR3 consists of 15 residues. CDR3 bases: TGTGCCAGCAGCTGGGGGCGGAGCTTGAACACTGAAGCTTTCTTT. Its translation: CASSWGRSLNTEAFF.

The CDR3 region has the DNA TGTGCCAGCAGCTTAGGACTCTCTACCTACGAGCAGTACTTC. The encoded protein is CASSLGLSTYEQYF. The rearrangement links TRBV7-2 to TRBJ2-7; D remains unclear. V was clipped by 1 base and J by 2 bases, with 9 bases between them. In germline, CDR1 is SGHTA, CDR2 FQGNSA. This CDR3 region has 14 residues. The full variable domain, with the rest looked up from reference TRBV7-2 and TRBJ2-7, is GAGVSQSPSNKVTEKGKDVELRCDPISGHTALYWYRQSLGQGLEFLIYFQGNSAPDKSGLPSDRFSAERTGGSVSTLTIQRTQQEDSAVYLCASSLGLSTYEQYFGPGTRLTVT.

The V and J genes are TRBV28 and TRBJ2-7, with D possibly being TRBD2 (5 bases). V was cut by 5 bases and J by 4 bases, with 21 bases left in between. Germline CDR1 reads MDHEN; CDR2 reads SYDVKM. The length of the CDR3 is 16 residues. CDR3 sequence: CASSATAESPHYEQYF. In nucleotides, the CDR3 is TGTGCCAGCAGTGCTACAGCGGAATCCCCCCATTACGAGCAGTACTTC.

The chain carries TRBV7-2 and TRBJ2-3, with 9 bases matching TRBD1. Germline assignment: CDR1 SGHTA and CDR2 FQGNSA. The CDR3 runs to 16 residues. Trimming cost V 5 bases and J 2 bases; bases outside gene matches: 8. This CDR3 is CASSPVTGGFTDTQYF. CDR3 nucleotides: TGTGCCAGCAGCCCCGTCACAGGGGGCTTCACAGATACGCAGTATTTT.

The chain uses TRBV6-2 or TRBV6-3 and TRBJ1-1, with 8 bases that match TRBD1. Germline values: CDR1 MNHEY, CDR2 SVGEGT. After removal of 3 bases from V and 10 bases from J, the junction contained 4 bases not matched to a gene. The CDR3 runs 12 residues. CDR3: CASSYTQGGAFF. The CDR3 DNA is TGTGCCAGCAGTTATACACAGGGGGGAGCTTTCTTT.

The gene calls are TRBV28 and TRBJ1-3; D gene unclear. The CDR3 runs to 12 residues. Trimming removed 7 bases from V and 9 bases from J, with 13 bases in between. Germline lookup yields CDR1 MDHEN and CDR2 SYDVKM. The CDR3 nucleotides read TGTGCCAGCACCGCTCGTGATAGCACCATATATTTT. Protein product: CASTARDSTIYF.

This sequence joins TRBV18 and TRBJ1-2, with a tentative D call TRBD1 (5 bases). The germline V and J ends were trimmed by 2 bases and 10 bases, with 17 bases remaining between them. Germline CDR1 KGHSH, CDR2 LQKENI. The CDR3 contains 14 residues. CDR3 loop: CASSPTWGREAYTF. CDR3 nucleotides: TGTGCCAGCTCACCAACTTGGGGCAGGGAGGCCTACACCTTC.

The chain carries TRBV19 and TRBJ1-3; D perhaps matches TRBD1 (6 bases). V lost 3 bases, J lost 0 bases, and 15 bases lay in between. The CDR3 totals 17 residues. CDR1 and CDR2 from the germline V gene are LNHDA and SQIVND (reference sequence). The CDR3 region is CASSIRDIISSGNTIYF. The CDR3 nucleotides are TGTGCCAGTAGTATCCGGGACATTATTTCCTCTGGAAACACCATATATTTT.

This clone was picked up a small number of times. The gene calls are TRBV6-6 and TRBJ1-1; D uncertain. The CDR3 consists of 14 residues. V lost 6 bases and J lost 5, with 16 bases in between. Germline V gene lookup returns CDR1 MNHNY and CDR2 SVGAGI (reference sequence). The CDR3 nucleotides read TGTGCCAGCAGAAGAGACACTGGCTTGACTGAAGCTTTCTTT. It translates to CASRRDTGLTEAFF.

This clone was recorded a few times. The chain is built from TRBV6-2 or TRBV6-3 and TRBJ2-3; a possible D gene is TRBD2 (6 bases). The CDR3 totals 13 residues. Looked up from germline, CDR1 is MNHEY and CDR2 is SVGEGT. Trimming shortened V by 6 bases and J by 6 bases, and 13 bases separated the two germline ends. CDR3 region: CASSEGTPDTQYF. CDR3 coding DNA: TGTGCCAGCAGCGAGGGGACTCCTGATACGCAGTATTTT.

This chain connects TRBV28 to TRBJ1-2; D is unclear. From germline, CDR1 is MDHEN and CDR2 SYDVKM. V lost 3 bases and J lost 4, with 9 bases in between. The CDR3 has 13 amino acids. The CDR3 protein is CASSLAGFYGYTF. The DNA of the CDR3 is TGTGCCAGCAGTTTGGCAGGTTTCTATGGCTACACCTTC.

The gene calls are TRBV7-2 and TRBJ1-1; 7 bases line up with TRBD1. Germline lookup yields CDR1 SGHTA and CDR2 FQGNSA. V lost 4 bases to trimming and J lost 5 bases; unmatched junction nucleotides: 7. The CDR3 has 14 amino acids. The CDR3 DNA reads as TGTGCCAGCAGCTCGACAGGGAGAACGACTGAAGCTTTCTTT. This gives the protein CASSSTGRTTEAFF.

The rearrangement links TRBV7-2 to TRBJ2-5; D not resolved. The germline gives CDR1 SGHTA, CDR2 FQGNSA. The CDR3 has 13 amino acids. Trimming stripped 1 base from V and 1 base from J, with 4 bases between. The CDR3 DNA reads TGTGCCAGCAGCTTAGTCAGCCAAGAGACCCAGTACTTC. Translating it yields CASSLVSQETQYF.

The J gene is TRBJ1-2, the V gene TRBV5-1; maybe TRBD1 (6 bases). The germline CDR1 and CDR2 sequences are SGHRS and YFSETQ. Trimming stripped 5 bases from V and 9 bases from J, with 23 bases between. The CDR3 totals 15 residues. The CDR3 region has the DNA TGCGCCAGCAGTTTTACGGGACACCTAACTGAAAGCTACACCTTC. Amino acid sequence: CASSFTGHLTESYTF.

The chain couples TRBV3-1 (or the pseudogene TRBV3-2) to TRBJ1-1; 7 nucleotides match TRBD1. Germline V gives CDR1 LGHDT, CDR2 YNNKEL (reference sequence). The CDR3 is made up of 14 amino acids. The V and J ends lost 3 bases and 6 bases, in that order; junction bases with no gene match: 7. The chain's CDR3 is CASSHSRTGPEAFF. The CDR3 region has the DNA TGTGCCAGCAGCCATTCCAGGACAGGCCCTGAAGCTTTCTTT.

The chain links TRBV19 to TRBJ1-2; TRBD1 is a possible D gene (5 bases). The ends were cut back, 1 base at V and 3 bases at J, with 15 bases in the middle. From germline, CDR1 is LNHDA and CDR2 SQIVND (reference sequence). CDR3 size: 16 residues. The CDR3 sequence is CASSIAPRGDHYGYTF. Here the CDR3 DNA reads TGTGCCAGTAGTATAGCCCCTAGGGGTGATCACTATGGCTACACCTTC.

The V call is TRBV19, the J call TRBJ2-5, with 11 nucleotides matching TRBD2. The germline V gene encodes CDR1 LNHDA and CDR2 SQIVND (reference sequence). The CDR3 runs to 19 residues. Trimming removed 3 bases from V and 5 bases from J; junction bases left unmatched: 17. CDR3 amino acids: CASSIRGETSGIRGETQYF. The CDR3 DNA sequence: TGTGCCAGTAGTATTAGGGGGGAGACTAGCGGGATCAGGGGTGAGACCCAGTACTTC.

CDR3 DNA sequence: TGTGCCAGCAGCCCGGGTGGAGGGTTTGAAAAACTGTTTTTT. Its protein product is CASSPGGGFEKLFF. The rearrangement uses TRBV7-2 and TRBJ1-4; D not certain. The CDR3 is 14 amino acids. CDR1 and CDR2 (germline): SGHTA, FQGNSA. Deletions cut 5 bases from V and 7 bases from J, with 14 bases between.

This clone came up a few times. The chain recombines TRBV4-3 with TRBJ2-1; tentatively, D is TRBD1 (6 bases). V lost 6 bases, J lost 8 bases, and 17 bases lay in between. CDR3 length: 14 amino acids. CDR1 LGHNA and CDR2 YSLEER come from the germline V gene. The chain's CDR3 is CASSHRAVMDEQFF. The CDR3 coding sequence is TGCGCCAGCAGTCACAGGGCGGTGATGGATGAGCAGTTCTTC.

This chain joins TRBV5-6 and TRBJ1-2; the match to TRBD1 covers 9 bases. V gave up 0 bases and J gave up 5 bases; unmatched junction bases: 2. Per germline, CDR1 SGHDT and CDR2 YYEEEE. This CDR3 region has 14 residues. This CDR3 reads CASSLDRGQYGYTF. CDR3 nucleotide sequence: TGTGCCAGCAGCTTGGACAGGGGGCAATATGGCTACACCTTC.

The V and J genes are TRBV18 and TRBJ1-2; TRBD1 matches at 9 bases. Per the germline V gene, CDR1 is KGHSH and CDR2 is LQKENI. The length of the CDR3 is 16 residues. The V segment lost 4 bases and the J segment 6 bases; nucleotides outside the gene matches: 12. The CDR3 bases are TGTGCCAGCTCACTCTTGATGGACAGGGGTCGGGATGGCTACACCTTC. It codes for CASSLLMDRGRDGYTF.

This clone was detected only a few times. The rearrangement uses TRBV4-1 and TRBJ1-2; possibly TRBD1 for D (5 bases). The germline V gene encodes CDR1 MGHRA and CDR2 YSYEKL. The CDR3 has 15 residues. V was trimmed by 4 bases and J by 4 bases, leaving 16 bases between them. The CDR3 spells CASSPGDPGGYGYTF. DNA for the CDR3: TGCGCCAGCAGCCCGGGGGATCCGGGAGGCTATGGCTACACCTTC.

The V gene is TRBV28, the J gene TRBJ2-3; 10 bases are a match to TRBD2. This CDR3 is built from 16 residues. J gave up 1 base and V 3 bases, and 4 bases lay outside the gene matches. Germline values: CDR1 MDHEN, CDR2 SYDVKM. The chain's CDR3 is CASSLSGGAGTDTQYF. The CDR3 coding sequence is TGTGCCAGCAGTTTGAGCGGGGGGGCTGGCACAGATACGCAGTATTTT.

The chain recombines TRBV15 with TRBJ1-3; D ambiguous. CDR1 is LNHNV, CDR2 YYDKDF, per germline (reference sequence). The CDR3 extends over 18 amino acids. V lost 0 bases and J 0 bases, leaving 15 bases between the germline ends. CDR3 nucleotides: TGTGCCACCAGCAGAGATATGTCCGGGGTGCTCTCTGGAAACACCATATATTTT. It translates to CATSRDMSGVLSGNTIYF.